This T cell receptor (beta chain) appears in the sequencing data of a study of control samples from healthy donors and cancer patients. V lost 0 bases to trimming and J lost 4 bases; unmatched junction nucleotides: 5. Germline loops: CDR1 LGHDT, CDR2 YNNKEL (reference sequence). The CDR3 has 15 residues. Libraries were prepared by immunoSEQ multiplex PCR; TCRdb keeps only in-frame clonotypes and omits some of them. The table lists 15,000 or so clones, 85% to 90% of them singletons. This receptor was taken from a woman aged 70-85 years with colorectal cancer. The sequencing input was PBMCs. The chain couples TRBV3-1 (or the pseudogene TRBV3-2) to TRBJ2-7; 8 bases are a match to TRBD1. The CDR3: CASSQDPGGLYEQYF. The CDR3 bases are TGTGCCAGCAGCCAAGACCCAGGGGGCCTTTACGAGCAGTACTTC.